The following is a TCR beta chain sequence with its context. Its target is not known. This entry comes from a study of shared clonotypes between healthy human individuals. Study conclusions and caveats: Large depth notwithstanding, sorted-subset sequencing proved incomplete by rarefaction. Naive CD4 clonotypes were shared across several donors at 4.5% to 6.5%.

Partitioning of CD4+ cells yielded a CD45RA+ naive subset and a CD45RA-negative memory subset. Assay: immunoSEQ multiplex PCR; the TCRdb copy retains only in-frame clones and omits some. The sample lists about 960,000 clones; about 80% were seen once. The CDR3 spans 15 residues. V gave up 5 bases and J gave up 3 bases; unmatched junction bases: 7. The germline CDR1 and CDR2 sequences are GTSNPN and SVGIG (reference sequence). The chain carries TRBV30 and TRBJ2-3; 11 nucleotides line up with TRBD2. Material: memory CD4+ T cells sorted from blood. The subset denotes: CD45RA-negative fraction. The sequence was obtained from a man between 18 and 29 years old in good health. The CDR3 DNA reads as TGTGCCTGGGCCGGAACTAGCGGGGGTACAGATACGCAGTATTTT. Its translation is CAWAGTSGGTDTQYF.